This T cell receptor beta chain was sequenced for a study of blood T cell repertoires in COVID-19. Looking at the study overall: Donors in the United States, Italy and Spain gave samples during acute or convalescent COVID-19. T cells, B-cell-depleted T cells, or PBMCs provided the cDNA or gDNA that served as material.

Under the authors' procedure: Reference gene primers were amplified, and this amplification served to estimate nucleated cell counts. Libraries were prepared by immunoSEQ multiplex PCR; TCRdb keeps only in-frame clonotypes and omits some of them. V and J calls and clone size follow that table, whereas D and trimming were derived from the DNA. Among about 220,000 clones listed, over 80% were seen once. V shed 3 bases and J 0 bases; nucleotides not matched to a gene: 0. Germline V gene data show CDR1 as LGHNA and CDR2 as YSLEER. This CDR3 comprises 15 residues. The gene calls are TRBV4-3 and TRBJ2-1; 9 nucleotides agree with TRBD1. Sequencing used peripheral blood. The sequence was collected from a human donor in a cohort sampled during active COVID-19. The CDR3 sequence: CASSQTGGSYNEQFF. CDR3 bases: TGCGCCAGCAGCCAGACAGGGGGCTCCTACAATGAGCAGTTCTTC.